The entry below describes one T cell receptor beta chain. The germline CDR1 and CDR2 sequences are SGDLS and YYNGEE. The CDR3 length is 15 residues. J was trimmed by 1 base and V by 2 bases; bases with no gene match: 6. The data belong to a study of blood T cell repertoires in COVID-19. Turning to the study itself: Sites in the United States, Italy and Spain provided acute and convalescent COVID-19 samples. Sources were T cells, B-cell-depleted T cells, or PBMCs; the material itself was cDNA or gDNA.

Original analysis: Estimation of nucleated cell counts was performed using reference gene primer amplification. TCRdb keeps only in-frame clones here, not all; method: immunoSEQ multiplex PCR. V and J calls and clone size are those listed in that table; D and trimming were worked out from the DNA. The sample lists around 200,000 clones, about 85% occurring once. In assigning cohorts, the study relied on participant-reported clinical history. The chain recombines TRBV9 with TRBJ2-7; 7 bases fit TRBD1. The sequenced material came from PBMCs or T cells enriched from blood (not recorded which). This TCR came from a middle-aged man who had recovered from COVID-19. CDR3 nucleotide sequence: TGTGCCAGCAGCGTGGGGACAGCCCTATCCTACGAGCAGTACTTC. Protein product: CASSVGTALSYEQYF.